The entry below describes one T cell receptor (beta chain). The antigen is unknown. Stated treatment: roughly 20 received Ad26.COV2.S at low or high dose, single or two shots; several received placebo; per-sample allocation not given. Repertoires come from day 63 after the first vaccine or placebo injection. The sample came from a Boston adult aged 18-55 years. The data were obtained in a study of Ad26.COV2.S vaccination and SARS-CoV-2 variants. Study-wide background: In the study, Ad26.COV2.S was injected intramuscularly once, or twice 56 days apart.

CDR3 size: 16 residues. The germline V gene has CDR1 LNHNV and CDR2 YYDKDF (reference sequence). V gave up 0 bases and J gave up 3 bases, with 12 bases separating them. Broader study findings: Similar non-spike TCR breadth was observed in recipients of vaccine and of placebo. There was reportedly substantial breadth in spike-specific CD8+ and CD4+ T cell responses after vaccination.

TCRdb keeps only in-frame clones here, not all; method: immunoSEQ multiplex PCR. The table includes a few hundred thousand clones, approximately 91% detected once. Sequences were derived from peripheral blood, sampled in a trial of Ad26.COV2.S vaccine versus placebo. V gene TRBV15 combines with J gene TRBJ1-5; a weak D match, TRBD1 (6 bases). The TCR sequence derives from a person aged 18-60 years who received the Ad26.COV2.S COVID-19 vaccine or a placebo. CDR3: CATSRDPRGSNQPQHF. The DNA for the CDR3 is TGTGCCACCAGCAGAGATCCCAGGGGATCCAATCAGCCCCAGCATTTT.